These T cell receptor beta chains were read from a single sample in a study of regulatory T cells in long-lasting Graves disease. TCRdb used MiXCR to reprocess the multiplex PCR reads, holding one entry per CDR3 protein. This sample carries some 450,000 distinct CDR3 sequences, 23% of them seen once, and the ten largest clones take about a quarter. Sample: peripheral blood mononuclear cells (PBMCs), taken when the disease was refractory, from a patient treated with antithyroid drugs. The origin of the receptors is a female donor with Graves disease. CDR3s include the opening cysteine and the closing phenylalanine or tryptophan. Fields, in order: D gene, J gene, clone size, V gene, CDR3 protein, CDR3 DNA. D genes are given only for firm matches. Clone size is not always given. Where it is, it says once, few, many or a class for expanded clones.

TRBD1	TRBJ1-1	many	TRBV6-1	CASRPATGTATEAFF	TGTGCCAGCAGACCCGCGACAGGGACCGCGACTGAAGCTTTCTTT
.	TRBJ1-1	few	TRBV6-1	CASSEGSGGRTEAFF	TGTGCCAGCAGTGAAGGGTCGGGGGGAAGGACTGAAGCTTTCTTT
.	TRBJ1-2	few	TRBV12-3/TRBV12-4	CASSLQGTLFGGYTF	TGTGCCAGCAGTTTACAGGGTACCCTTTTTGGCGGCTACACCTTC
.	TRBJ2-5	.	TRBV7-8	CASSLRGYRETQYF	TGTGCCAGCAGCTTAAGGGGATACCGAGAGACCCAGTACTTC
.	TRBJ2-7	many	TRBV7-2	CASSLESYEQYF	TGTGCCAGCAGCTTAGAGAGCTACGAGCAGTACTTC
.	TRBJ1-1	many	TRBV28	CASRILMERGEAFF	TGTGCCAGCAGAATTCTGATGGAACGGGGTGAAGCTTTCTTT
TRBD2	TRBJ2-7	.	TRBV19	CASGQSSGIAYEQYF	TGTGCCAGCGGACAAAGTAGCGGGATTGCGTACGAGCAGTACTTC
TRBD1	TRBJ2-2	few	TRBV6-2/TRBV6-3	CASRPLRDRGAGELFF	TGTGCCAGCAGACCCCTCCGGGACAGGGGAGCCGGGGAGCTGTTTTTT
TRBD1	TRBJ2-2	few	TRBV7-9	CASSSTGGHGELFF	TGTGCCAGCAGCTCGACAGGGGGTCACGGGGAGCTGTTTTTT
TRBD1	TRBJ1-2	.	TRBV29-1	CSVLTSTGNLGGYTF	TGCAGCGTTCTTACTTCGACAGGGAATTTGGGTGGCTACACCTTC
.	TRBJ1-2	.	TRBV19	CASSIDPTGYTF	TGTGCCAGTAGTATAGATCCCACTGGCTACACCTTC
.	TRBJ1-3	.	TRBV5-1	CASSLESPGLVSGNTIYF	TGCGCCAGCAGCTTGGAATCCCCAGGATTGGTCTCTGGAAACACCATATATTTT
.	TRBJ1-2	many	TRBV5-1	CASTTEGQGTLRGYTF	TGCGCCAGCACGACCGAGGGCCAGGGAACTCTGCGGGGCTACACCTTC
.	TRBJ2-5	many	TRBV2	CASRPRTVPETQYF	TGTGCCAGCAGACCCCGGACAGTCCCAGAGACCCAGTACTTC
TRBD1	TRBJ1-1	.	TRBV4-2	CASSARTGTNTEAFF	TGTGCCAGCAGTGCTCGGACAGGGACGAACACTGAAGCCTTCTTT
.	TRBJ2-1	.	TRBV12-3/TRBV12-4	CASSLELGGISYNEQFF	TGTGCCAGCAGTTTAGAGTTAGGCGGGATCTCCTACAATGAGCAGTTCTTC
.	TRBJ1-2	few	TRBV12-3/TRBV12-4	CASRFDGIPYGYTF	TGTGCCAGCAGATTCGACGGAATCCCCTATGGCTACACCTTC
.	TRBJ2-7	few	TRBV7-2	CASSLGSPIIANEASSYEQYF	TGTGCCAGCAGCTTAGGGAGTCCGATTATAGCGAACGAAGCAAGCTCCTACGAGCAGTACTTC
TRBD2	TRBJ2-7	once	TRBV5-1	CASSLASLGLDYHEQYF	TGCGCCAGCAGCTTGGCGTCACTGGGACTAGACTACCACGAGCAGTACTTC
TRBD2	TRBJ2-2	.	TRBV28	CASSLGLGTTNTGELFF	TGTGCCAGCAGTTTAGGGCTCGGGACTACGAACACCGGGGAGCTGTTTTTT
.	TRBJ1-1	few	TRBV6-1	CASTPMETGEAFF	TGTGCCAGCACCCCGATGGAGACAGGTGAAGCTTTCTTT
TRBD1	TRBJ2-5	many	TRBV7-2	CASSSAGTGIRETQYF	TGTGCCAGCAGCTCCGCTGGGACAGGGATCCGGGAGACCCAGTACTTC
.	TRBJ2-2	.	TRBV5-1	CASSPGGGDGELFF	TGCGCCAGCAGCCCCGGAGGGGGGGACGGGGAGCTGTTTTTT
TRBD2	TRBJ2-5	few	TRBV15	CATSRLRRESGETQYF	TGTGCCACCAGCAGACTTCGGCGGGAGTCTGGAGAGACCCAGTACTTC
TRBD1	TRBJ1-2	many	TRBV12-3/TRBV12-4	CASSSRGQSGYTF	TGTGCCAGCAGTTCCAGGGGGCAGAGTGGCTACACCTTC
.	TRBJ2-7	.	TRBV7-8	CASSLANGSVLEQYF	TGTGCCAGCAGCTTAGCTAACGGGAGCGTTCTCGAGCAGTACTTC
.	TRBJ2-1	.	TRBV20-1	CSARDREYNEQFF	TGCAGTGCTAGGGACAGAGAATACAATGAGCAGTTCTTC
.	TRBJ2-7	.	TRBV7-9	CASSPGPGSLYEQYF	TGTGCCAGCAGCCCCGGTCCGGGAAGCCTATACGAGCAGTACTTC
TRBD2	TRBJ2-7	few	TRBV27	CASRTGASGRSEQYF	TGTGCCAGCAGGACGGGAGCTAGCGGGAGGTCCGAGCAGTACTTC
TRBD1	TRBJ1-4	.	TRBV5-1	CASSSGTGGSEKLFF	TGTGCCAGCAGTTCGGGGACAGGGGGTAGTGAAAAACTGTTTTTT
.	TRBJ1-1	.	TRBV12-3/TRBV12-4	CASSPEGCGSTEAFF	TGTGCCAGCAGCCCCGAGGGGTGCGGGTCTACTGAAGCTTTCTTT